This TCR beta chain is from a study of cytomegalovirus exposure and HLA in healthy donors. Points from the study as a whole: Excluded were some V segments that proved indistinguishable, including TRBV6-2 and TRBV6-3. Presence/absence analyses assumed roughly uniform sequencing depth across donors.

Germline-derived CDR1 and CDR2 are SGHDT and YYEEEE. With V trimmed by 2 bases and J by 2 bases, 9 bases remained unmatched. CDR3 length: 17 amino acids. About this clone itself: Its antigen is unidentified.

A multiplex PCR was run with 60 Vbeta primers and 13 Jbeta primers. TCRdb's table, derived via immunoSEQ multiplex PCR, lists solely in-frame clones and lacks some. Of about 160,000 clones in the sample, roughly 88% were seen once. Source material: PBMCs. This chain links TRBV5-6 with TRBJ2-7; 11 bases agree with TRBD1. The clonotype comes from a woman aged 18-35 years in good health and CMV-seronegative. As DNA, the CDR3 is TGTGCCAGCAGCTTAGTAGTAGGGACAGGGGGAACCTACGAGCAGTACTTC. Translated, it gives CASSLVVGTGGTYEQYF.